This T cell receptor beta chain was found in a study of cytomegalovirus exposure and HLA in healthy donors. Trimming removed 0 bases at V and 4 bases at J, with 13 bases between. Germline V CDR1 and CDR2: ENHRY, SYGVKD. This CDR3 comprises 15 residues. The study ran its PCR with 60 Vbeta and 13 Jbeta primers. Assay used: immunoSEQ multiplex PCR; TCRdb lists only in-frame clones, some missing. The sample contains roughly 150,000 clones, roughly 72% of which appear only once. Sequencing was done on a sample of PBMCs. The chain couples TRBV10-3 to TRBJ2-7; D is possibly TRBD1 (6 bases). This TCR came from a man aged 40-55 years in good health and CMV-seronegative. CDR3: CAISESQGPRYEQYF. Written as DNA, the CDR3 is TGTGCCATCAGTGAGTCTCAGGGGCCGCGATACGAGCAGTACTTC.